The entry below gives a single T cell receptor (beta chain) sequence along with its context. What it recognizes is unknown. Other nucleotide sequences from this sample produce the same CDR3. Naivety among CD8 cells was defined by CD45RO negativity and positive CCR7 selection, thereby excluding terminally differentiated effector memory CD45RA+ cells. The donors, all of them Caucasian adults, lived in Nashville, Tennessee. These data originate in a study of shared clonotypes between healthy human individuals. Study-wide points: When compared with the clonotypes that were shared by all four sorted-subset donors, the non-shared clonotypes turned out to have lower generation probabilities.

V dropped 5 bases and J dropped 5 bases, with 7 bases sitting between them. This CDR3 is built from 11 residues. Germline assignment: CDR1 SEHNR and CDR2 FQNEAQ (reference sequence). An even split of each subset's genomic DNA across several immunoSEQ plates was performed. Measured with immunoSEQ multiplex PCR; TCRdb has only the in-frame clones, and not every one. Among fewer than 850,000 clones listed, 90% to 98% were seen once. The chain employs TRBV7-9 and TRBJ2-7; D not resolved. The sequenced material came from naive CD8+ T cells sorted from blood. This TCR came from a man under 40 in good health. CDR3 DNA: TGTGCCAGCAGCCCCCGGGACGAGCAGTACTTC. Translated, it gives CASSPRDEQYF.